These 28 T cell receptor beta chains share one sample of origin, sequenced in a study of Graves' ophthalmopathy and Graves' hyperthyroidism. TCR beta CDR3 regions were amplified from RNA transcripts. Second-round multiplex PCR came after first-round RT-PCR with HTBI primers. TCRdb fed the multiplex PCR reads into MiXCR, producing one record per CDR3 protein. The sample lists some 750,000 distinct CDR3 sequences, 40% occurring once. Material: peripheral blood. The receptors originated from an adult man with Graves' ophthalmopathy.

This clonotype was counted only a few times. The V call is TRBV7-9, the J call TRBJ1-1; a possible D gene is TRBD1 (5 bases). This CDR3 spans 16 amino acids. The germline gives CDR1 SEHNR, CDR2 FQNEAQ (reference sequence). V gave up 1 base and J gave up 1 base, with 13 bases separating them. The CDR3 region is CASSLVVWDGNTEAFF. The CDR3 region has the DNA TGTGCCAGCAGCTTAGTTGTTTGGGACGGGAACACTGAAGCTTTCTTT.

The chain combines TRBV13 with TRBJ1-2; TRBD1 is a possible D gene (5 bases). Trimming left V 1 base short and J 4 bases short, with 16 bases between. This CDR3 is 16 amino acids long. CDR1 and CDR2 (germline): PRHDT, FYEKMQ (reference sequence). CDR3 bases: TGTGCCAGCAGCTTAGTCCAGGGAGGCGCACTCTATGGCTACACCTTC. This encodes CASSLVQGGALYGYTF.

The sample holds a few counts of this clonotype. The genes are TRBV5-4 and TRBJ1-1; D is ambiguous. Germline assignment: CDR1 SGHNT and CDR2 YYREEE (reference sequence). This CDR3 is built from 12 residues. Trimming took 2 bases from V and 7 from J, leaving 9 bases between them. The CDR3, as DNA: TGTGCCAGCAGCTTTGGCGATCTTGAAGCTTTCTTT. It yields the protein CASSFGDLEAFF.

The chain links TRBV29-1 to TRBJ1-4; maybe TRBD1 (5 bases). The CDR3 contains 19 residues. The germline CDR1 and CDR2 sequences are SQVTM and ANQGSEA. The V and J ends lost 1 base and 7 bases respectively, with 28 bases between them. For the CDR3, the DNA is TGCAGCGTTGAAGTCCGAGGGGTTAGCCGCGGGACGTATGGTGAAAAACTGTTTTTT. Protein product: CSVEVRGVSRGTYGEKLFF.

This clonotype was seen just once. The V and J genes are TRBV10-3 and TRBJ2-7; 10 bases are a match to TRBD2. The CDR3 loop spans 15 amino acids. The germline gives CDR1 ENHRY, CDR2 SYGVKD. Trimming took 6 bases from V and 0 from J; bases not matched to a gene: 5. The CDR3 sequence: CAISVGTSDSYEQYF. For the CDR3, the DNA is TGTGCCATCAGCGTCGGGACTAGCGACTCCTACGAGCAGTACTTC.

The V gene is TRBV19, the J gene TRBJ2-2; D is possibly TRBD1 (6 bases). The CDR3 runs to 15 residues. V lost 3 bases to trimming and J lost 7 bases, with 15 bases between them. The germline V gene has CDR1 LNHDA and CDR2 SQIVND (reference sequence). The CDR3 is CASSINRDESGELFF. CDR3 sequence (DNA): TGTGCCAGTAGTATCAACAGGGATGAGAGCGGGGAGCTGTTTTTT.

In this sample, this clonotype turned up once. The gene calls are TRBV20-1 and TRBJ2-7; a weak D match, TRBD1 (6 bases). Per germline, CDR1 DFQATT and CDR2 SNEGSKA (reference sequence). V was clipped by 1 base and J by 3 bases, with 16 bases between them. The CDR3 totals 15 residues. The CDR3 region is CSARGVGGDGYEQYF. DNA for the CDR3: TGCAGTGCTAGAGGAGTAGGGGGTGATGGCTACGAGCAGTACTTC.

In its sample, this clonotype was seen a few times. This chain uses TRBV7-9 with TRBJ2-3; unclear D gene. This CDR3 comprises 15 residues. Germline V gene data show CDR1 as SEHNR and CDR2 as FQNEAQ (reference sequence). Between the trimmed V and J ends, which lost 5 bases and 0 bases, there was a span of 12 bases. The CDR3 nucleotides read TGTGCCAGCAGCCCTCTCCGGGCTAGCACAGATACGCAGTATTTT. Amino acid sequence: CASSPLRASTDTQYF.

V and J are TRBV20-1 and TRBJ2-7; 11 bases are shared with TRBD2. CDR1 DFQATT and CDR2 SNEGSKA come from the germline V gene (reference sequence). CDR3 size: 15 residues. J was trimmed by 0 bases and V by 3 bases; bases with no gene match: 4. This CDR3 reads CSARGGLAGSYEQYF. CDR3 coding DNA: TGCAGTGCTAGGGGAGGACTAGCGGGCTCCTACGAGCAGTACTTC.

This clonotype has just a few counts. DNA of the CDR3: TGTGCCAGCAGCTTCGACGCCCTAGCGGGAGTTGCAGAGACCCAGTACTTC. Protein product: CASSFDALAGVAETQYF. The rearrangement joins TRBV7-8 to TRBJ2-5; 10 bases map to TRBD2. CDR1 and CDR2 from the germline V gene are SGHVS and FQNEAQ. The CDR3 length is 17 residues. V dropped 3 bases and J dropped 4; count of bases not matched to a gene: 11.

This clonotype was found a few times. The chain couples TRBV7-8 to TRBJ1-2, with TRBD1 matching over 9 bases. The CDR3 runs 16 residues. Germline trimming cut 5 bases from V and 0 bases from J; bases unmatched to any gene: 7. CDR1 is SGHVS and CDR2 is FQNEAQ in the germline V gene. The CDR3 loop is CASSEQGAQANYGYTF. The CDR3 DNA sequence: TGTGCCAGCAGCGAACAGGGGGCCCAGGCTAACTATGGCTACACCTTC.

The chain couples TRBV10-3 to TRBJ1-1; 9 bases match TRBD1. This CDR3 spans 14 amino acids. Unmatched junction bases numbered 4, after V lost 6 bases and J lost 2 bases. Germline values: CDR1 ENHRY, CDR2 SYGVKD. DNA for the CDR3: TGTGCCATCAGACGGACAGGGGCTAACACTGAAGCTTTCTTT. Translation gives CAIRRTGANTEAFF.

The chain links TRBV28 to TRBJ2-7; D is ambiguous. CDR3 size: 12 residues. The V end was cut by 6 bases, the J end by 3 bases, with 9 bases between. Germline values: CDR1 MDHEN, CDR2 SYDVKM. CDR3 DNA sequence: TGTGCCAGCAGCCAAGCTTACTACGAGCAGTACTTC. Its protein is CASSQAYYEQYF.

The chain recombines TRBV15 with TRBJ2-5, with TRBD1 as a possible D gene (6 bases). There are 16 residues in the CDR3. The germline CDR1 and CDR2 sequences are LNHNV and YYDKDF (reference sequence). V shed 3 bases and J shed 2 bases, with 16 bases lying between them. The DNA for the CDR3 is TGTGCCACCAGCAGTGCGTGGACAGCGGAACAAGAGACCCAGTACTTC. The encoded protein is CATSSAWTAEQETQYF.

This clonotype has at least ten counts. This chain joins TRBV7-2 and TRBJ1-2, with D tentatively TRBD1 (5 bases). Trimming removed 3 bases from V and 4 bases from J, with 9 bases in between. The CDR3 has 13 residues. The V gene's germline CDR1 is SGHTA and CDR2 FQGNSA. CDR3 loop: CASSLAGSYGYTF. The CDR3 DNA sequence: TGTGCCAGCAGCTTGGCAGGGAGCTATGGCTACACCTTC.

The chain carries TRBV20-1 and TRBJ2-5, with D hard to call. The V gene lost 5 bases and the J gene lost 11 bases, with 12 bases spanning the gap. The CDR3 length is 10 residues. CDR1 is DFQATT and CDR2 is SNEGSKA in the germline V gene (reference sequence). The CDR3 reads CSALRTAQYF. The CDR3 bases are TGCAGTGCTCTGCGAACAGCGCAGTACTTC.

Many counts were recorded for this clonotype. The rearrangement links TRBV9 to TRBJ1-4; D remains ambiguous. From germline, CDR1 is SGDLS and CDR2 YYNGEE. The CDR3 runs to 11 residues. Trimming took 4 bases from V and 11 from J, leaving 9 bases between them. CDR3 amino acids: CASSRGGKLFF. CDR3 bases: TGTGCCAGCAGCCGGGGAGGGAAACTGTTTTTT.

The chain carries TRBV24-1 and TRBJ1-5; 7 nucleotides agree with TRBD1. Germline V gene data show CDR1 as KGHDR and CDR2 as SFDVKD. V dropped 11 bases and J dropped 2; count of bases not matched to a gene: 5. The CDR3 covers 13 residues. CDR3 bases: TGTGCCATCATGCAGGGGGGCAATCAGCCCCAGCATTTT. Amino acids: CAIMQGGNQPQHF.

As concerns this clonotype: A junction boundary mismatches the germline segment, possibly from a read error. This chain connects TRBV10-3 to TRBJ1-1, with TRBD1 matching over 8 bases. Germline V gene sequence: CDR1 ENHRY, CDR2 SYGVKD. This CDR3 spans 14 amino acids. DNA for the CDR3: TGTGCCAGCAGTTTAAAGCGGACAGGGATTGAAGCTTTCTTT. It encodes CASSLKRTGIEAFF.

Points on this clonotype: A read error may be the cause here, since a much bigger clone is one base away. This chain links TRBV7-9 with TRBJ2-7; D assignment may be TRBD1 or TRBD2 (5 bases each). V lost 6 bases and J lost 5, with 17 bases in between. The CDR3 runs to 14 residues. Germline CDR1 SEHNR, CDR2 FQNEAQ (reference sequence). The chain's CDR3 is CASSLTAANNEQYF. CDR3 bases: TGTGCCAGCAGTTTGACAGCGGCAAACAACGAGCAGTACTTC. Variable domain in full (rest from reference TRBV7-9 and TRBJ2-7): DTGVSQNPRHKITKRGQNVTFRCDPISEHNRLYWYRQTLGQGPEFLTYFQNEAQLEKSRLLSDRFSAERPKGSFSTLEIQRTEQGDSAMYLCASSLTAANNEQYFGPGTRLTVT.

This clonotype was seen ten or more times. The rearrangement joins TRBV9 to TRBJ1-4, with no clear D. Germline V gives CDR1 SGDLS, CDR2 YYNGEE. Trimming took off 0 bases at V and 8 bases at J, with 8 bases between the two ends. This CDR3 region has 13 residues. CDR3: CASSVDPGEKLFF. For the CDR3, the DNA is TGTGCCAGCAGCGTAGATCCCGGGGAAAAACTGTTTTTT.

V is TRBV19 and J is TRBJ1-2; a possible D gene is TRBD1 (5 bases). CDR3 length equals 15 residues. The V end was cut by 4 bases, the J end by 0 bases, with 12 bases between. The germline CDR1 and CDR2 sequences are LNHDA and SQIVND (reference sequence). The CDR3 loop is CASSTRGAPNYGYTF. As DNA, the CDR3 is TGTGCCAGTAGTACGAGGGGAGCCCCTAACTATGGCTACACCTTC. Variable domain in full (rest from reference TRBV19 and TRBJ1-2): DGGITQSPKYLFRKEGQNVTLSCEQNLNHDAMYWYRQDPGQGLRLIYYSQIVNDFQKGDIAEGYSVSREKKESFPLTVTSAQKNPTAFYLCASSTRGAPNYGYTFGSGTRLTVV.

There are a few counts of this clonotype. The chain links TRBV9 to TRBJ2-7, with D possibly being TRBD1 (5 bases). V lost 4 bases and J lost 1, with 12 bases in between. Germline lookup yields CDR1 SGDLS and CDR2 YYNGEE. The CDR3 length is 14 residues. Here the CDR3 DNA reads TGTGCCAGCAGCTTAAGGGCAGGGTCCTACGAGCAGTACTTC. It translates to CASSLRAGSYEQYF.

This chain links TRBV6-2 or TRBV6-3 with TRBJ1-1, with D unclear. CDR1 is MNHEY and CDR2 is SVGEGT in the germline V gene. The CDR3 is made up of 16 amino acids. V was shortened by 2 bases and J by 1 base, with 14 bases between the two germline ends. The CDR3 reads CASSYEFGTPNTEAFF. In nucleotides, the CDR3 is TGTGCCAGCAGTTACGAGTTCGGCACCCCGAACACTGAAGCTTTCTTT.

On this clonotype: A read error may account for a junction end that differs from germline. This rearrangement joins TRBV7-9 to TRBJ2-2, with D possibly matching TRBD1 (6 bases). Germline V gene sequence: CDR1 SEHNR, CDR2 FQNEAQ (reference sequence). The CDR3 contains 15 residues. The CDR3 loop is CASSLGGQNTGELFF. The CDR3 nucleotides are TGTGCCAGCAGTTTAGGGGGACAGAACACCGGGGAGCTGTTTTTT.

J is TRBJ2-2 and V is TRBV7-3, with 7 bases identical to TRBD2. In germline, CDR1 is SGHTA, CDR2 FQGTGA. Losses at the gene ends were 3 bases for V and 3 bases for J; bases not matched to a gene: 13. The CDR3 is made up of 18 amino acids. CDR3 in DNA: TGTGCCAGCAGCTTGGGGGGGTCGGGGAGACTGTACACCGGGGAGCTGTTTTTT. Residues: CASSLGGSGRLYTGELFF.

The chain uses TRBV9 and TRBJ2-5, with D possibly being TRBD2 (6 bases). The CDR3 is 14 residues long. Germline-derived CDR1 and CDR2 are SGDLS and YYNGEE. V lost 3 bases and J 6 bases, leaving 15 bases between the germline ends. CDR3: CASSESGGAKTQYF. The CDR3 nucleotides are TGTGCCAGCAGCGAGTCCGGGGGAGCGAAGACCCAGTACTTC.

The V gene is TRBV2, the J gene TRBJ2-1; D gene uncertain. This CDR3 is 12 amino acids long. The germline gives CDR1 SNHLY, CDR2 FYNNEI. Trimming cost V 10 bases and J 4 bases, with 11 bases left between them. CDR3 protein: CAIRSGYNEQFF. CDR3 in DNA: TGTGCCATACGGAGTGGGTACAATGAGCAGTTCTTC.